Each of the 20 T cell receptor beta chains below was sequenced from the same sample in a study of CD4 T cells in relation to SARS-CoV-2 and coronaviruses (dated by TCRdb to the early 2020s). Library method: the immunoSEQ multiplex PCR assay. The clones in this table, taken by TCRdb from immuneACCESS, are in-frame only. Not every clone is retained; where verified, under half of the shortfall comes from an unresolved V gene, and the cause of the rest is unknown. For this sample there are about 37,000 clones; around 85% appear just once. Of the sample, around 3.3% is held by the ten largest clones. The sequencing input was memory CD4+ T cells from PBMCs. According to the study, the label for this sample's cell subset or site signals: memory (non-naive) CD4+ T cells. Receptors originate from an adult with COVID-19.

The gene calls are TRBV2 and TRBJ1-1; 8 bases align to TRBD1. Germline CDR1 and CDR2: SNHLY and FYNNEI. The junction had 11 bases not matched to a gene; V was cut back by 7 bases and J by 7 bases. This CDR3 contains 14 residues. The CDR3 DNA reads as TGTGCCAGCACCGACGGCAGGGGGCGAATTGAAGCTTTCTTT. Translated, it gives CASTDGRGRIEAFF.

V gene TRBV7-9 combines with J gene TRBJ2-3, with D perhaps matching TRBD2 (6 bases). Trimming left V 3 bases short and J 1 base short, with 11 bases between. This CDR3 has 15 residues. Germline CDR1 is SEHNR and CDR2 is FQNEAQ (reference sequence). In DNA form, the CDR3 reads TGTGCCAGCAGCTTCGGGACTCCCCGCACAGATACGCAGTATTTT. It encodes CASSFGTPRTDTQYF.

CDR3 loop: CASSIRGTINYYNEQFF. In DNA form, the CDR3 reads TGTGCCAGTAGTATTAGAGGGACCATAAACTACTACAATGAGCAGTTCTTC. The chain recombines TRBV19 with TRBJ2-1, with D possibly being TRBD1 or TRBD2 (5 bases each). Per the germline V gene, CDR1 is LNHDA and CDR2 is SQIVND (reference sequence). The CDR3 is 17 residues long. V was pared by 3 bases and J by 3 bases, with 18 bases between.

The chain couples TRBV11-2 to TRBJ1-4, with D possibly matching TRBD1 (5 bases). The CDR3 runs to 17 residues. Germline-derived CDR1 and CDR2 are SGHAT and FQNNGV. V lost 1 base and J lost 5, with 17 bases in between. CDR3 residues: CASSLVPGNPANEKLFF. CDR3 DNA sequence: TGTGCCAGCAGCTTAGTCCCAGGGAACCCCGCGAATGAAAAACTGTTTTTT. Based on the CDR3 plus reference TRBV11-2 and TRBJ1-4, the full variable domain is EAGVAQSPRYKIIEKRQSVAFWCNPISGHATLYWYQQILGQGPKLLIQFQNNGVVDDSQLPKDRFSAERLKGVDSTLKIQPAKLEDSAVYLCASSLVPGNPANEKLFFGSGTQLSVL.

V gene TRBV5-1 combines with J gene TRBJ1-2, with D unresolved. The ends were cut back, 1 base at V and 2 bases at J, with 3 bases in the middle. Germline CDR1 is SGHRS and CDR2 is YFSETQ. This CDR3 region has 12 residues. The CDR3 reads CASSLRNYGYTF. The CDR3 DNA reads TGCGCCAGCAGCTTGAGGAACTATGGCTACACCTTC.

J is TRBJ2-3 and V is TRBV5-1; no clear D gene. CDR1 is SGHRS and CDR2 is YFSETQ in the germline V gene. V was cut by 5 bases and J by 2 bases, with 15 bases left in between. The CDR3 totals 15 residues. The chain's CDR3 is CASRLPGESTDTQYF. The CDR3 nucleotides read TGCGCCAGCAGACTCCCCGGCGAATCCACAGATACGCAGTATTTT. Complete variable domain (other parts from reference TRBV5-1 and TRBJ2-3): KAGVTQTPRYLIKTRGQQVTLSCSPISGHRSVSWYQQTPGQGLQFLFEYFSETQRNKGNFPGRFSGRQFSNSRSEMNVSTLELGDSALYLCASRLPGESTDTQYFGPGTRLTVL.

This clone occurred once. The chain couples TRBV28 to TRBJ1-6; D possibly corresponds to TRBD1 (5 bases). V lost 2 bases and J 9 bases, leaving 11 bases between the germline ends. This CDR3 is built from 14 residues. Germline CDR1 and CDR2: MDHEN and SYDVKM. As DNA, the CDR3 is TGTGCCAGCAGTTTAGGCAGGGTGGGTTCACCCCTCCACTTT. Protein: CASSLGRVGSPLHF.

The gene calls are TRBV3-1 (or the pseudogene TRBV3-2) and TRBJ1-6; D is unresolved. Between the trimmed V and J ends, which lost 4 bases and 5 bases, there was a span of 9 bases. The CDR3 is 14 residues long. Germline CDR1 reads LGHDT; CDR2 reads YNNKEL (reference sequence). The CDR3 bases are TGTGCCAGCAGCCGAGGACGGAATAATTCACCCCTCCACTTT. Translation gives CASSRGRNNSPLHF.

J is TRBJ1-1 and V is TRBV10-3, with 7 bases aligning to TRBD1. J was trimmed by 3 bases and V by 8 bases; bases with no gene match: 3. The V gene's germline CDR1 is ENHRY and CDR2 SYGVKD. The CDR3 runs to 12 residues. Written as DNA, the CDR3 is TGTGCCATCCGACAGGGTTACACTGAAGCTTTCTTT. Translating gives CAIRQGYTEAFF.

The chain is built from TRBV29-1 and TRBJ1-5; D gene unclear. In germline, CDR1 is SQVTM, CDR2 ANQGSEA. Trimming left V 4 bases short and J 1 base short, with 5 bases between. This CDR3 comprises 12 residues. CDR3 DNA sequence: TGCAGCGTTGGAGTCAGCAATCAGCCCCAGCATTTT. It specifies CSVGVSNQPQHF.

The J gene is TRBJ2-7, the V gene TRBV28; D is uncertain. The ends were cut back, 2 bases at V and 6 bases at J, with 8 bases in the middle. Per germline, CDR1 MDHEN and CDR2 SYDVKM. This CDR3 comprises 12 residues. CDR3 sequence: CASSLVEREQYF. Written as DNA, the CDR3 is TGTGCCAGCAGTTTAGTAGAACGCGAGCAGTACTTC.

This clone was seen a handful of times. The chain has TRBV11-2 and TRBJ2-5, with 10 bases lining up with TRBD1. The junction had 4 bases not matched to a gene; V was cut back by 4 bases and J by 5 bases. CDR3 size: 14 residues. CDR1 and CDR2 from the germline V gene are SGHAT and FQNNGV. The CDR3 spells CASSSTGGGETQYF. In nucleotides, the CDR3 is TGTGCCAGCAGCTCGACAGGGGGCGGTGAGACCCAGTACTTC.

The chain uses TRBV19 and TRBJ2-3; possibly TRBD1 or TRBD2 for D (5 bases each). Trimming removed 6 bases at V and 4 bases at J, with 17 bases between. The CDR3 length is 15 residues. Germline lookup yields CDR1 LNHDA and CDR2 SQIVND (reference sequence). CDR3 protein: CASRRSGWDADTQYF. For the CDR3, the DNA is TGTGCCAGTAGAAGATCAGGGTGGGACGCAGATACGCAGTATTTT.

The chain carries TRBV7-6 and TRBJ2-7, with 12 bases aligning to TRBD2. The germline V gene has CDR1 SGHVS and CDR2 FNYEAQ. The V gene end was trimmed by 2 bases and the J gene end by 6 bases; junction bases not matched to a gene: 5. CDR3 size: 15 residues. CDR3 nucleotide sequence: TGTGCCAGCAGCTTACTAGCGGGAGGGTTAGGCGAGCAGTACTTC. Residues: CASSLLAGGLGEQYF.

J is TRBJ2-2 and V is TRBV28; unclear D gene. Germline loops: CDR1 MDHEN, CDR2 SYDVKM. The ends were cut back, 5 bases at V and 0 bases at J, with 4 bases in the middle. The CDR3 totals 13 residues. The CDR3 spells CASSGPNTGELFF. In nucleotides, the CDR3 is TGTGCCAGCAGTGGTCCGAACACCGGGGAGCTGTTTTTT.

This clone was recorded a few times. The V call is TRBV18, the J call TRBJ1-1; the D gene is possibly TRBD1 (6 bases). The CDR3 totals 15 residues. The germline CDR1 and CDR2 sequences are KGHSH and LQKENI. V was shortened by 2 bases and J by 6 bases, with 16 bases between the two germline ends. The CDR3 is CASSPTRGGRPEAFF. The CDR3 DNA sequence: TGTGCCAGCTCACCAACCAGGGGCGGCCGGCCTGAAGCTTTCTTT. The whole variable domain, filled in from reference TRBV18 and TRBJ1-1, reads NAGVMQNPRHLVRRRGQEARLRCSPMKGHSHVYWYRQLPEEGLKFMVYLQKENIIDESGMPKERFSAEFPKEGPSILRIQQVVRGDSAAYFCASSPTRGGRPEAFFGQGTRLTVV.

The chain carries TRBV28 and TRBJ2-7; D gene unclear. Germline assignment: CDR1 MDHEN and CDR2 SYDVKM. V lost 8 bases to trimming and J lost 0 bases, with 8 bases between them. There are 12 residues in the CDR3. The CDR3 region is CASGIFSYEQYF. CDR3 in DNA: TGTGCCAGCGGGATCTTCTCCTACGAGCAGTACTTC.

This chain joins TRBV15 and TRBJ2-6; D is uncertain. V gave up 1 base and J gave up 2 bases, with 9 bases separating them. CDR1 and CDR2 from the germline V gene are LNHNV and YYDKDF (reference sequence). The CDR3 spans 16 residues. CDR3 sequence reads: CATSRGYSPGANVLTF. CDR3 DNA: TGTGCCACCAGCAGAGGTTACAGCCCTGGGGCCAACGTCCTGACTTTC.

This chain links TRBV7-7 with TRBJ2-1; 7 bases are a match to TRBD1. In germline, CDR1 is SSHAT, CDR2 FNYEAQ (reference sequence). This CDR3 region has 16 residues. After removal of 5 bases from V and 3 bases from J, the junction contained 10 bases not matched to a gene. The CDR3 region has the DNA TGTGCCAGCAGCCCCGGTATGTCAGGGGGCTACAATGAGCAGTTCTTC. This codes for CASSPGMSGGYNEQFF.

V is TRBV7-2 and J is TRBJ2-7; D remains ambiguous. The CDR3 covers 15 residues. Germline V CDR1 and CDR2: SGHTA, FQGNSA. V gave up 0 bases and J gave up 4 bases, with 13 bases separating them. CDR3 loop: CASSLAPSVTYEQYF. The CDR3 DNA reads TGTGCCAGCAGCTTAGCCCCCTCGGTCACGTACGAGCAGTACTTC.